This T cell receptor (beta chain) stems from a study of shared clonotypes between healthy human individuals. Broader study findings: In several donors, about 5% of naive CD4 clonotypes appeared in common.

With respect to this clone: Its antigen is unknown.

CD45RA-negative memory and CD45RA+ naive subsets were split from the CD4+ cells. The repertoire was sequenced with immunoSEQ multiplex PCR; TCRdb's copy has only in-frame clones and lacks some. The sample lists about 2 million clones; 85% to 95% were seen once. The sequencing input was naive CD4+ T cells sorted from blood. Regarding subset: CD45RA+ positively selected. This clonotype was obtained from a young man in good health.

The CDR3 loop reads CASTVLAGETQYF. The CDR3 nucleotides read TGTGCCAGCACCGTTCTAGCGGGAGAGACCCAGTACTTC. The gene calls are TRBV7-2 and TRBJ2-5; 8 bases match TRBD2. The CDR3 runs 13 residues. The V and J ends lost 7 bases and 4 bases, in that order; junction bases with no gene match: 5. Germline CDR1 and CDR2: SGHTA and FQGNSA.